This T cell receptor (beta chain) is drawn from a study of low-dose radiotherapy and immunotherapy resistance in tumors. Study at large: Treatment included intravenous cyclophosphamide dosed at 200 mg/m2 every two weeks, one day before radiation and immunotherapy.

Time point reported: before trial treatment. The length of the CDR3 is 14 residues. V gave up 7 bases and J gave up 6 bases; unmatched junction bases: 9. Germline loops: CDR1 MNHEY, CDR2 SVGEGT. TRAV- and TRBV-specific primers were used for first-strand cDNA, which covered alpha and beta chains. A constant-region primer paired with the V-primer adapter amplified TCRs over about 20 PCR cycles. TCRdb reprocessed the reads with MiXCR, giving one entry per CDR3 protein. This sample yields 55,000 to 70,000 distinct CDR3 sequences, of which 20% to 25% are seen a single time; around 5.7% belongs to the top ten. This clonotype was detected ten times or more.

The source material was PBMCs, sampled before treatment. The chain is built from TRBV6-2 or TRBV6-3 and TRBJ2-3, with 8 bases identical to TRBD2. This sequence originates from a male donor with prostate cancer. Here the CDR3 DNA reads TGTGCCAGCACCAACGGGAGGGCCCAGGATACGCAGTATTTT. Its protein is CASTNGRAQDTQYF.